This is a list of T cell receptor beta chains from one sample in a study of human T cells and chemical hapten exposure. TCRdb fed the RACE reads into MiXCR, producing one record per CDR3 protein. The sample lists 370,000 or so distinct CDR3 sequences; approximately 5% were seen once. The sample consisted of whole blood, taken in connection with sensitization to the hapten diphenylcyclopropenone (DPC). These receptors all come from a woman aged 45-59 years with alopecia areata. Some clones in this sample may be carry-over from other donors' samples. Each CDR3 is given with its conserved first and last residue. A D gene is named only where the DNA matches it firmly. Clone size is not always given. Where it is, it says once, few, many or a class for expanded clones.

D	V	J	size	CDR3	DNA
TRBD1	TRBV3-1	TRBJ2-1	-	CASSHSGQNYNEQFF	TGTGCCAGCAGTCACTCGGGACAGAACTACAATGAGCAGTTCTTC
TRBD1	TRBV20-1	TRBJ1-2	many	CSASSGTGGSYGYTF	TGCAGTGCTAGCTCCGGGACAGGAGGGAGCTATGGCTACACCTTC
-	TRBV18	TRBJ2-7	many	CASSPQKSGPSYEQYF	TGTGCCAGCTCACCACAAAAAAGCGGGCCCTCCTACGAGCAGTACTTC
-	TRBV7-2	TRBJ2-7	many	CASRRGVTYEQYF	TGTGCCAGCCGGAGGGGGGTCACCTACGAGCAGTACTTC
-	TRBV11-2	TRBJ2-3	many	CASSRVGTDTQYF	TGTGCCAGCAGCCGTGTGGGCACAGATACGCAGTATTTT
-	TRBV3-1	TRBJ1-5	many	CASSQSDQRRNQPQHF	TGTGCCAGCAGCCAAAGTGACCAGAGACGCAATCAGCCCCAGCATTTT
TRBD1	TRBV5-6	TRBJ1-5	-	CASSRTGANQPQHF	TGTGCCAGCAGCAGGACAGGGGCCAATCAGCCCCAGCATTTT
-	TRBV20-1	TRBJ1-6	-	CSANPGGVYSPLHF	TGCAGTGCTAACCCAGGAGGCGTGTATTCACCCCTCCACTTT
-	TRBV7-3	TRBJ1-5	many	CASSLRPGGNQPQHF	TGTGCCAGCAGCCTTCGCCCAGGGGGCAATCAGCCCCAGCATTTT
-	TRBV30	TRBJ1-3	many	CAWSSRGQRGNTIYF	TGTGCCTGGAGTAGTCGGGGACAACGTGGAAACACCATATATTTT
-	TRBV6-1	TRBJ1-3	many	CASSDSGVRYSGNTIYF	TGTGCCAGCAGTGACTCAGGGGTTCGTTACTCTGGAAACACCATATATTTT
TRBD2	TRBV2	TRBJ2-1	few	CASSEVRLAGAGEQFF	TGTGCCAGCAGTGAAGTTCGCCTAGCGGGAGCGGGGGAGCAGTTCTTC
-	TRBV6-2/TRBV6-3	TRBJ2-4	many	CASSYSKWGKLGAKNIQYF	TGTGCCAGCAGTTACTCGAAATGGGGTAAACTCGGGGCCAAAAACATTCAGTACTTC
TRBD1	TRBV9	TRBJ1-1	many	CASSVGDRGLNTEAFF	TGTGCCAGCAGCGTAGGAGACAGGGGCTTGAACACTGAAGCTTTCTTT
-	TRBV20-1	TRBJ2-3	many	CSAIAGTKGDTQYF	TGCAGTGCTATAGCCGGGACCAAGGGCGATACGCAGTATTTT
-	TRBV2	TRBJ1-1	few	CASRDSETLNTEAFF	TGTGCCAGCAGGGACAGCGAGACTTTGAACACTGAAGCTTTCTTT
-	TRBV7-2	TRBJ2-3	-	CASSLGTTNTDTQYF	TGTGCCAGCAGCTTAGGGACTACCAACACAGATACGCAGTATTTT
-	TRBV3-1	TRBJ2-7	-	CASSRSRVDEQYF	TGTGCCAGCAGCCGGAGCAGGGTAGACGAGCAGTACTTC
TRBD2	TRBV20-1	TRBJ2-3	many	CSAQAGGSTDTQYF	TGCAGTGCACAAGCGGGAGGAAGCACAGATACGCAGTATTTT
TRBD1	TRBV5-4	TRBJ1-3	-	CASSLSGGGNTIYF	TGTGCCAGCAGCTTGTCAGGGGGCGGAAACACCATATATTTT
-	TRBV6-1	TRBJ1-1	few	CASSEGLKDVAFF	TGTGCCAGCAGTGAGGGCCTCAAGGACGTAGCTTTCTTT
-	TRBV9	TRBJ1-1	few	CASSPRTDSTEAFF	TGTGCCAGCAGCCCCCGGACAGATAGCACTGAAGCTTTCTTT
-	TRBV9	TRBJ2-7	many	CASSVVPGSYEQYF	TGTGCCAGCAGCGTAGTTCCGGGCTCCTACGAGCAGTACTTC
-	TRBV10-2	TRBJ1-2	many	CASRQDAYGYTF	TGCGCCAGCAGACAGGATGCCTATGGCTACACCTTC
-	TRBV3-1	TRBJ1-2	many	CASSQVKGHYGYTF	TGTGCCAGCAGCCAAGTTAAGGGCCACTATGGCTACACCTTC
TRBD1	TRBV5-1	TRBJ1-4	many	CASSPGTGGANEKLFF	TGCGCCAGCAGCCCCGGGACAGGGGGCGCGAATGAAAAACTGTTTTTT
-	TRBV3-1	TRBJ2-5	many	CASSQGRVIETQYF	TGTGCCAGCAGCCAAGGCAGGGTAATTGAGACCCAGTACTTC
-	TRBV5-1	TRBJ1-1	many	CASSFYRVDTEAFF	TGCGCCAGCAGTTTCTACAGGGTTGACACTGAAGCTTTCTTT
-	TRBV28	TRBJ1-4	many	CASSSAGAANEKLFF	TGTGCCAGCAGTTCCGCGGGGGCGGCTAATGAAAAACTGTTTTTT
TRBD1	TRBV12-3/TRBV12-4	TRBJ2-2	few	CASRGTGDTGELFF	TGTGCCAGCAGAGGGACAGGGGACACCGGGGAGCTGTTTTTT
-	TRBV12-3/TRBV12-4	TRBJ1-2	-	CASSSLTAYGYTF	TGTGCCAGCAGTTCTCTGACGGCCTATGGCTACACCTTC
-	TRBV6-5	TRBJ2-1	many	CASSATGSSYNEQFF	TGTGCCAGCAGCGCGACAGGTAGCTCCTACAATGAGCAGTTCTTC
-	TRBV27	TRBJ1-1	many	CASSLSRGGAGTEAFF	TGTGCCAGCAGTTTATCCCGAGGGGGGGCTGGTACTGAAGCTTTCTTT
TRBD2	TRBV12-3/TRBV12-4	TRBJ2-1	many	CASKLAGEYNEQFF	TGTGCCAGCAAACTAGCGGGGGAATACAATGAGCAGTTCTTC
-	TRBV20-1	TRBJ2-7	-	CSARRGGGGDEQYF	TGCAGTGCTCGACGAGGCGGAGGGGGGGACGAGCAGTACTTC
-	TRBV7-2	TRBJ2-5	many	CASSPGAGETQYF	TGCGCCAGCAGCCCGGGGGCGGGAGAGACCCAGTACTTC
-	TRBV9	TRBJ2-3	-	CASSVAGFQDTQYF	TGTGCCAGCAGCGTAGCCGGCTTCCAAGATACGCAGTATTTT
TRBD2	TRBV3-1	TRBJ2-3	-	CASSPEVAGRADTQYF	TGTGCCAGCAGCCCCGAGGTAGCGGGAAGGGCAGATACGCAGTATTTT
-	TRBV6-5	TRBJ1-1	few	CASSYLPGTRGFGEAFF	TGTGCCAGCAGTTACCTACCCGGGACTCGGGGATTCGGTGAAGCTTTCTTT
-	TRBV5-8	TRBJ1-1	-	CASSFGGAPEAFF	TGTGCCAGCAGCTTTGGGGGGGCCCCTGAAGCTTTCTTT
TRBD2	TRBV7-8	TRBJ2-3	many	CASSSRLAGGITDTQYF	TGTGCCAGCAGCTCGCGACTAGCGGGGGGGATCACAGATACGCAGTATTTT
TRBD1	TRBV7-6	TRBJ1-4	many	CASAGKGRTGGEKLFF	TGTGCCAGCGCAGGGAAGGGACGGACAGGGGGTGAAAAACTGTTTTTT
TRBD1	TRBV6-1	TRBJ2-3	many	CASSPRDRLGTDTQYF	TGTGCCAGCAGTCCCCGGGACAGGCTCGGCACAGATACGCAGTATTTT
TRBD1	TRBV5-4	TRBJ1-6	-	CASIQGGQRNSPLHF	TGTGCCAGCATCCAGGGGGGACAAAGGAATTCACCCCTCCACTTT
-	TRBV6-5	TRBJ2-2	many	CASSYSIWEGVGELFF	TGTGCCAGCAGTTACTCGATATGGGAGGGGGTCGGGGAGCTGTTTTTT
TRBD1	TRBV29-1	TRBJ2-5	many	CSVEGTGGGQETQYF	TGCAGCGTTGAGGGGACAGGGGGCGGACAAGAGACCCAGTACTTC
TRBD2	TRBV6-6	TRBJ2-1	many	CASRPSGSPYNEQFF	TGTGCCAGCAGACCTAGCGGGAGCCCCTACAATGAGCAGTTCTTC
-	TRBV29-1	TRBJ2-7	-	CSVEVGNYEQYF	TGCAGCGTTGAGGTGGGCAATTACGAGCAGTACTTC
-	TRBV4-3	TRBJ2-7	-	CASSQDLSRTYEQYF	TGCGCCAGCAGCCAAGATCTCAGCAGGACCTACGAGCAGTACTTC
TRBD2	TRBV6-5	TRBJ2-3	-	CASSPSGSGNTDTQYF	TGTGCCAGCAGTCCGTCGGGTAGCGGGAACACAGATACGCAGTATTTT
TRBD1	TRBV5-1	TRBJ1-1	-	CASSLPAGAGGTEAFF	TGCGCCAGCAGCTTGCCCGCGGGGGCAGGGGGCACTGAAGCTTTCTTT
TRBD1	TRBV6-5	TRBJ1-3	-	CASSQGRTGTGNTIYF	TGTGCCAGCAGTCAGGGCCGGACAGGGACTGGAAACACCATATATTTT
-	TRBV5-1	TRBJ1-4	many	CASSPSVSSYEKLFF	TGCGCCAGCAGCCCCTCAGTCTCATCCTATGAAAAACTGTTTTTT